This T cell receptor beta chain was sequenced during a study of blood T cell repertoires in COVID-19. About the study: From T cells, B-cell-depleted T cells, or PBMCs came the material, which was cDNA or gDNA.

In the study's own analysis: By means of reference gene primer amplification, nucleated cell counts were estimated. Clones were sequenced by immunoSEQ multiplex PCR, and TCRdb holds only the in-frame ones, with some missing. Clonal size and the V and J genes are those of that table, whereas D and trimming came from the DNA. Here the sample spans fewer than 250,000 clones, 65% to 90% being singletons. Germline CDR1 reads LNHDA; CDR2 reads SQIVND (reference sequence). The CDR3 extends over 17 amino acids. With V trimmed by 4 bases and J by 4 bases, 11 bases remained unmatched. The rearrangement links TRBV19 to TRBJ1-5; TRBD1 aligns across 9 bases. Sequencing was performed on peripheral blood. The TCR was taken from a woman between 50 and 59 years old with acute or convalescent COVID-19. The chain's CDR3 is CASSKIGQGIRNQPQHF. CDR3 bases: TGTGCCAGTAGTAAAATCGGACAGGGGATAAGGAATCAGCCCCAGCATTTT. Variable domain in full (rest from reference TRBV19 and TRBJ1-5): DGGITQSPKYLFRKEGQNVTLSCEQNLNHDAMYWYRQDPGQGLRLIYYSQIVNDFQKGDIAEGYSVSREKKESFPLTVTSAQKNPTAFYLCASSKIGQGIRNQPQHFGDGTRLSIL.